This TCR beta chain came from a study of blood T cells in healthy people across ages. A second PCR, run for about 7 to 11 cycles, used a sample-barcoded 5' primer plus a J-beta primer mix. Each CDR3 protein gets one entry after TCRdb re-called the 5' RACE reads with MiXCR. The sample gives about 1 million distinct CDR3 sequences, 20% to 25% of which show up once; less than 0.85% is in the top ten. Caucasian individuals from Russia who were healthy and aged about 6 to 95 acted as donors. Only a few counts were recorded for this clonotype. Germline V lookup: CDR1 SGHVS, CDR2 FNYEAQ. Trimming removed 6 bases from V and 6 bases from J, with 15 bases in between. CDR3 length: 13 amino acids. This same sample was also part of a study on T cells of mothers and their children.

The sequence came from a girl aged 2-9 years in good health. Sequencing was performed on blood. J is TRBJ2-7 and V is TRBV7-6; D gene unclear. As DNA, the CDR3 is TGTGCCAGCAGACCAGAGACGGTCGGCGAGCAGTACTTC. It translates to CASRPETVGEQYF. The variable domain in full, completed from reference TRBV7-6 and TRBJ2-7, reads GAGVSQSPRYKVTKRGQDVALRCDPISGHVSLYWYRQALGQGPEFLTYFNYEAQQDKSGLPNDRFSAERPEGSISTLTIQRTEQRDSAMYRCASRPETVGEQYFGPGTRLTVT.